The next 32 T cell receptor beta chains were all read from a single sample in a study of T-cell reconstitution after alpha-beta-depleted transplantation in children. Unique molecular identifiers tagged the TCRbeta library. TCRdb re-derived calls from the PCR reads in MiXCR, one entry per CDR3 protein. The table has under 450,000 distinct CDR3 sequences, less than 15% seen once; the top ten hold about 4%. Sequences were derived from PBMCs, sampled from the stem cell graft. The receptors were gathered from a human donor who donated a stem cell graft to a child with Fanconi anemia.

This clonotype has a handful of counts. This chain links TRBV5-1 with TRBJ2-6; 8 nucleotides line up with TRBD1. This CDR3 is 17 amino acids long. Germline CDR1 reads SGHRS; CDR2 reads YFSETQ. V lost 7 bases and J lost 2; bases outside the gene matches: 11. The CDR3 DNA is TGCGCCAGCTCAGTAGACGGACAGGGTCCTGGGGCCAACGTCCTGACTTTC. Protein: CASSVDGQGPGANVLTF.

The chain joins TRBV7-2 to TRBJ1-2, with D perhaps TRBD1 (5 bases). This CDR3 contains 13 residues. The V end lost 1 base, the J end lost 5 bases, and 8 bases lay between the germline ends. Germline assignment: CDR1 SGHTA and CDR2 FQGNSA. In nucleotides, the CDR3 is TGTGCCAGCAGCTTAGTGGGGCCGTATGGCTACACCTTC. Its protein product is CASSLVGPYGYTF.

This clonotype has only a few counts. The chain links TRBV9 to TRBJ1-5, with a tentative D call TRBD1 (5 bases). V dropped 7 bases and J dropped 7 bases, with 18 bases sitting between them. CDR1 is SGDLS, CDR2 YYNGEE, per germline. The CDR3 spans 14 residues. CDR3 amino acids: CASSQGVHEQPQHF. CDR3 nucleotides: TGTGCCAGCTCGCAAGGGGTGCATGAGCAGCCCCAGCATTTT. The whole variable domain, filled in from reference TRBV9 and TRBJ1-5, reads DSGVTQTPKHLITATGQRVTLRCSPRSGDLSVYWYQQSLDQGLQFLIQYYNGEERAKGNILERFSAQQFPDLHSELNLSSLELGDSALYFCASSQGVHEQPQHFGDGTRLSIL.

This clonotype was counted many times. V and J are TRBV25-1 and TRBJ1-4; TRBD1 is a possible D gene (5 bases). V was pared by 7 bases and J by 10 bases, with 16 bases between. The length of the CDR3 is 13 residues. The germline CDR1 and CDR2 sequences are MGHDK and SYGVNS. CDR3 DNA sequence: TGTGCCAGCACAGGGCAGGCATTGGGAAAACTGTTTTTT. This encodes CASTGQALGKLFF.

V gene TRBV5-1 combines with J gene TRBJ2-5, with TRBD1 matching 8 bases. V shed 0 bases, J shed 9 bases, and the junction held 13 bases outside the gene matches. The CDR3 consists of 16 residues. In germline, CDR1 is SGHRS, CDR2 YFSETQ. CDR3 sequence (DNA): TGCGCCAGCAGCTTGGGGACAGGGATGGCCTTTGAGTCCCAGTACTTC. Amino acids: CASSLGTGMAFESQYF.

This clonotype showed up just a few times. The chain carries TRBV10-3 and TRBJ1-1; the D gene is possibly TRBD1 (6 bases). This CDR3 has 15 residues. Between the trimmed V and J ends, which lost 6 bases and 4 bases, there was a span of 18 bases. CDR1 is ENHRY and CDR2 is SYGVKD in the germline V gene. The CDR3 nucleotides are TGTGCCATCAGCGATTACAGGGAGGTTAGCACTGAAGCTTTCTTT. This codes for CAISDYREVSTEAFF.

This clonotype was recorded many times. The CDR3 loop reads CASSPGTLNTGELFF. Written as DNA, the CDR3 is TGCGCCAGCAGCCCCGGGACTCTGAACACCGGGGAGCTGTTTTTT. V gene TRBV5-1 combines with J gene TRBJ2-2; D is perhaps TRBD2 (6 bases). CDR1 and CDR2 (germline): SGHRS, YFSETQ. Trimming stripped 4 bases from V and 1 base from J, with 11 bases between. The length of the CDR3 is 15 residues.

The chain combines TRBV6-1 with TRBJ2-3; D might be TRBD1 or TRBD2, each matching 6 bases. The CDR3 totals 16 residues. The V end lost 0 bases, the J end lost 4 bases, and 14 bases lay between the germline ends. Germline V gene data show CDR1 as MNHNS and CDR2 as SASEGT. DNA for the CDR3: TGTGCCAGCAGTGAAGCGCAGGGGCGGGGCCCAGATACGCAGTATTTT. Its translation: CASSEAQGRGPDTQYF.

In DNA, the CDR3 is TGTGCCAGCAGTTACCTTACCCTTGGCAGATTCAACACTGAAGCTTTCTTT. It translates to CASSYLTLGRFNTEAFF. The rearrangement joins TRBV28 to TRBJ1-1; no clear D. Germline CDR1 and CDR2: MDHEN and SYDVKM. This CDR3 comprises 17 residues. Trimming pared 4 bases from V and 2 bases from J, leaving 20 bases between.

This clonotype was counted a few times. The chain combines TRBV10-3 with TRBJ2-7; D might be TRBD2 (6 bases). CDR1 is ENHRY, CDR2 SYGVKD, per germline. The V gene lost 4 bases and the J gene lost 6 bases, with 13 bases spanning the gap. The CDR3 sequence is 13 residues long. The CDR3 reads CAISAGAGSEQYF. DNA of the CDR3: TGTGCCATCAGTGCGGGTGCGGGATCCGAGCAGTACTTC.

CDR3 in DNA: TGTGCCAGTAGTATAGGCGGTTCCTACGAGCAGTACTTC. It translates to CASSIGGSYEQYF. The chain has TRBV19 and TRBJ2-7; D uncertain. V was shortened by 1 base and J by 1 base, with 5 bases between the two germline ends. Germline V gives CDR1 LNHDA, CDR2 SQIVND (reference sequence). The CDR3 is 13 amino acids. Together with reference TRBV19 and TRBJ2-7, the CDR3 gives the full variable domain: DGGITQSPKYLFRKEGQNVTLSCEQNLNHDAMYWYRQDPGQGLRLIYYSQIVNDFQKGDIAEGYSVSREKKESFPLTVTSAQKNPTAFYLCASSIGGSYEQYFGPGTRLTVT.

CDR3 region: CASSPLASQSFNSPLHF. The CDR3 DNA reads as TGTGCCAGCTCACCACTTGCAAGCCAATCTTTTAATTCACCCCTCCACTTT. The chain combines TRBV18 with TRBJ1-6; D is unclear. The germline CDR1 and CDR2 sequences are KGHSH and LQKENI. The CDR3 is made up of 17 amino acids. Trimming cost V 1 base and J 6 bases, with 16 bases left between them.

This chain connects TRBV3-1 to TRBJ1-1, with D maybe TRBD1 (5 bases). Germline V gives CDR1 LGHDT, CDR2 YNNKEL (reference sequence). V lost 3 bases and J 1 base, leaving 15 bases between the germline ends. CDR3 size: 16 residues. The CDR3 here is CASSQWSGRENTEAFF. The CDR3 DNA sequence: TGTGCCAGCAGCCAGTGGTCAGGGAGGGAGAACACTGAAGCTTTCTTT. Using reference TRBV3-1 and TRBJ1-1 for the parts outside the CDR3, the full variable domain is DTAVSQTPKYLVTQMGNDKSIKCEQNLGHDTMYWYKQDSKKFLKIMFSYNNKELIINETVPNRFSPKSPDKAHLNLHINSLELGDSAVYFCASSQWSGRENTEAFFGQGTRLTVV.

This clonotype was recorded a few times. CDR3 region: CALDRVGTDTQYF. CDR3 nucleotide sequence: TGTGCCTTGGACAGGGTGGGTACAGATACGCAGTATTTT. This rearrangement joins TRBV30 to TRBJ2-3; 8 nucleotides line up with TRBD1. CDR3 length: 13 residues. The V gene end was trimmed by 7 bases and the J gene end by 3 bases; junction bases not matched to a gene: 6. Germline CDR1 GTSNPN, CDR2 SVGIG (reference sequence). Full variable domain (rest looked up from reference TRBV30 and TRBJ2-3): SQTIHQWPATLVQPVGSPLSLECTVEGTSNPNLYWYRQAAGRGLQLLFYSVGIGQISSEVPQNLSASRPQDRQFILSSKKLLLSDSGFYLCALDRVGTDTQYFGPGTRLTVL.

This clonotype showed up many times. CDR3 region: CASSEYMENGAFF. The CDR3 coding sequence is TGTGCCAGCAGTGAATATATGGAAAATGGGGCTTTCTTT. The chain links TRBV25-1 to TRBJ1-1, with D hard to call. V was trimmed by 0 bases and J by 11 bases, leaving 13 bases between them. The germline gives CDR1 MGHDK, CDR2 SYGVNS. The length of the CDR3 is 13 residues. Full variable domain (missing parts from reference TRBV25-1 and TRBJ1-1): EADIYQTPRYLVIGTGKKITLECSQTMGHDKMYWYQQDPGMELHLIHYSYGVNSTEKGDLSSESTVSRIRTEHFPLTLESARPSHTSQYLCASSEYMENGAFFGQGTRLTVV.

This clonotype was recorded a few times. The genes are TRBV11-1 and TRBJ2-1; D is ambiguous. The germline CDR1 and CDR2 sequences are SGHAT and FQDESV (reference sequence). There are 19 residues in the CDR3. The V end lost 2 bases, the J end lost 5 bases, and 25 bases lay between the germline ends. CDR3 residues: CASSLNLAWGPSIDNEQFF. The CDR3 nucleotides are TGTGCCAGCAGCTTAAACTTAGCCTGGGGTCCCTCGATCGACAATGAGCAGTTCTTC.

CDR3 sequence reads: CASSAIWDRGRETQYF. CDR3 nucleotides: TGTGCCAGCTCAGCGATTTGGGACAGGGGGCGAGAGACCCAGTACTTC. V is TRBV18 and J is TRBJ2-5; 12 bases are shared with TRBD1. In germline, CDR1 is KGHSH, CDR2 LQKENI. CDR3 length: 16 amino acids. V trimming: 5 bases; J trimming: 4 bases; junction bases outside the gene matches: 8.

The rearrangement joins TRBV9 to TRBJ2-7; TRBD1 aligns across 7 bases. Germline-derived CDR1 and CDR2 are SGDLS and YYNGEE. This CDR3 region has 17 residues. J gave up 6 bases and V 3 bases, and 18 bases lay outside the gene matches. The CDR3 DNA follows: TGTGCCAGCAGCGCGAGGGGGCTAGGTCAGGGTACTGGCGAGCAGTACTTC. Its translation is CASSARGLGQGTGEQYF. Using reference TRBV9 and TRBJ2-7 for the parts outside the CDR3, the full variable domain is DSGVTQTPKHLITATGQRVTLRCSPRSGDLSVYWYQQSLDQGLQFLIQYYNGEERAKGNILERFSAQQFPDLHSELNLSSLELGDSALYFCASSARGLGQGTGEQYFGPGTRLTVT.

This sequence joins TRBV5-1 and TRBJ1-1; 10 nucleotides agree with TRBD1. The CDR3 runs 16 residues. Germline V gives CDR1 SGHRS, CDR2 YFSETQ. Germline trimming cut 5 bases from V and 5 bases from J; bases unmatched to any gene: 12. This CDR3 reads CASSETGQGSGTEAFF. DNA for the CDR3: TGCGCCAGCAGTGAAACGGGACAGGGGTCGGGAACTGAAGCTTTCTTT.

The chain has TRBV20-1 and TRBJ1-2, with 10 positions matching TRBD1. V shed 6 bases and J 3 bases; nucleotides not matched to a gene: 19. Per the germline V gene, CDR1 is DFQATT and CDR2 is SNEGSKA (reference sequence). The CDR3 has 18 amino acids. The CDR3 here is CSASRNGRQGALYYGYTF. DNA of the CDR3: TGCAGTGCCAGCCGAAATGGGAGACAGGGGGCGCTCTACTATGGCTACACCTTC.

The chain recombines TRBV3-1 with TRBJ1-1; D might be TRBD1 (5 bases). Trimming left V 6 bases short and J 1 base short, with 12 bases between. The CDR3 contains 14 residues. CDR1 is LGHDT and CDR2 is YNNKEL in the germline V gene (reference sequence). The DNA of the CDR3 is TGTGCCAGCAGGAGGGGCACCTCGAACACTGAAGCTTTCTTT. This codes for CASRRGTSNTEAFF.

The rearrangement joins TRBV12-3 or TRBV12-4 to TRBJ2-7, with unresolved D. The CDR3 contains 11 residues. The V end was cut by 3 bases, the J end by 5 bases, with 5 bases between. The CDR3 DNA is TGTGCCAGCAGTTTCGACAACGAGCAGTACTTC. Translation gives CASSFDNEQYF.

This clonotype was counted a few times. V is TRBV7-2 and J is TRBJ2-5, with a possible D match to TRBD1 (5 bases). V was clipped by 1 base and J by 5 bases, with 14 bases between them. The CDR3 has 15 residues. Germline CDR1 is SGHTA and CDR2 is FQGNSA. CDR3 amino acids: CASSLGLGAGETQYF. CDR3 in DNA: TGTGCCAGCAGCTTAGGTCTAGGGGCAGGCGAGACCCAGTACTTC. Filled out from reference TRBV7-2 and TRBJ2-5, the complete variable domain reads GAGVSQSPSNKVTEKGKDVELRCDPISGHTALYWYRQSLGQGLEFLIYFQGNSAPDKSGLPSDRFSAERTGGSVSTLTIQRTQQEDSAVYLCASSLGLGAGETQYFGPGTRLLVL.

Ten or more counts support this clonotype. The chain couples TRBV27 to TRBJ1-2, with D tentatively TRBD1 (5 bases). The CDR3 is made up of 14 amino acids. Germline V gene sequence: CDR1 MNHEY, CDR2 SMNVEV (reference sequence). V was trimmed by 3 bases and J by 5 bases, leaving 13 bases between them. The CDR3 loop is CASSFSGQGYGYTF. The CDR3 DNA reads as TGTGCCAGCAGTTTTTCGGGGCAGGGATATGGCTACACCTTC.

The chain is built from TRBV10-1 and TRBJ2-3; perhaps D is TRBD1 or TRBD2 (6 bases each). The CDR3 runs to 15 residues. V was shortened by 3 bases and J by 5 bases, with 15 bases between the two germline ends. Germline lookup yields CDR1 WNHNN and CDR2 SYGVQD (reference sequence). This CDR3 is CASSEVWGAKDTQYF. In nucleotides, the CDR3 is TGCGCCAGCAGTGAAGTCTGGGGGGCCAAAGATACGCAGTATTTT.

The V gene is TRBV5-5, the J gene TRBJ2-2, with D hard to call. This CDR3 is 13 amino acids long. Germline V gene data show CDR1 as SGHKS and CDR2 as YYEKEE (reference sequence). Trimming removed 0 bases at V and 4 bases at J, with 4 bases between. The CDR3 sequence: CASSLATTGELFF. The CDR3 nucleotides read TGTGCCAGCAGCTTGGCCACCACCGGGGAGCTGTTTTTT.

A few counts support this clonotype. CDR3: CASSGTTGNEQFF. CDR3 nucleotide sequence: TGTGCCAGCAGTGGGACGACAGGGAATGAGCAGTTCTTC. The rearrangement joins TRBV25-1 to TRBJ2-1; TRBD1 aligns across 7 bases. The CDR3 covers 13 residues. Germline-derived CDR1 and CDR2 are MGHDK and SYGVNS. Losses at the gene ends were 4 bases for V and 7 bases for J; bases not matched to a gene: 4.

V and J are TRBV20-1 and TRBJ2-5; TRBD1 matches at 9 bases. There are 13 residues in the CDR3. The V gene's germline CDR1 is DFQATT and CDR2 SNEGSKA (reference sequence). J lost 5 bases, V lost 7 bases, and 8 bases had no gene match. The CDR3 spells CSGRTGDRETQYF. The DNA for the CDR3 is TGCAGTGGTCGGACAGGGGATAGGGAGACCCAGTACTTC.

The chain employs TRBV4-2 and TRBJ2-7; 7 bases are a match to TRBD2. Germline CDR1 LGHNA, CDR2 YNFKEQ. The CDR3 length is 16 residues. The V and J ends lost 0 bases and 5 bases, in that order; junction bases with no gene match: 10. Here the CDR3 DNA reads TGTGCCAGCAGCCAAGAAGTGGAACTAGCGAGCCACGAGCAGTACTTC. Amino acid sequence: CASSQEVELASHEQYF.

This clonotype was counted many times. The J gene is TRBJ2-1, the V gene TRBV7-2, with 9 bases aligning to TRBD2. CDR1 and CDR2 (germline): SGHTA, FQGNSA. The CDR3 covers 16 residues. With V trimmed by 1 base and J by 2 bases, 3 bases remained unmatched. As DNA, the CDR3 is TGTGCCAGCAGCTTAGAGGCTAGCGGGGCCTACAATGAGCAGTTCTTC. This sequence encodes CASSLEASGAYNEQFF.

This clonotype showed up just a few times. This chain joins TRBV29-1 and TRBJ1-1, with D possibly matching TRBD1 (6 bases). This CDR3 has 16 amino acids. Germline V gene lookup returns CDR1 SQVTM and CDR2 ANQGSEA. The V gene lost 1 base and the J gene lost 1 base, with 16 bases spanning the gap. CDR3 sequence reads: CSVEVGVGHRNTEAFF. In DNA form, the CDR3 reads TGCAGCGTTGAAGTGGGGGTGGGACATAGGAACACTGAAGCTTTCTTT.

The chain employs TRBV7-9 and TRBJ1-1; D call uncertain. The CDR3 loop spans 13 amino acids. Looked up from germline, CDR1 is SEHNR and CDR2 is FQNEAQ (reference sequence). With 2 bases removed from V and 0 bases from J, the gap between germline ends came to 4 bases. The CDR3 DNA reads TGTGCCAGCAGCTTATTCCTGAACACTGAAGCTTTCTTT. Amino acid sequence: CASSLFLNTEAFF.